This T cell receptor (beta chain) was captured by sequencing in a study of shared clonotypes between healthy human individuals. The CDR3 spans 13 residues. Germline loops: CDR1 SGHDT, CDR2 YYEEEE. V shed 5 bases and J shed 1 base, with 8 bases lying between them. Measured with immunoSEQ multiplex PCR; TCRdb has only the in-frame clones, and not every one. Seen here are some 350,000 clones, about 74% observed once, and the top ten hold around a tenth. The receptor's source is a man between 25 and 39 years old in good health. The gene calls are TRBV5-6 and TRBJ2-3; unclear D gene. Specimen: memory CD4+ T cells sorted from blood. Subset of the sample: CD45RA-negative fraction. This CDR3 reads CASRSSGTDTQYF. The CDR3 nucleotides are TGTGCCAGCAGGAGTAGTGGCACAGATACGCAGTATTTT.